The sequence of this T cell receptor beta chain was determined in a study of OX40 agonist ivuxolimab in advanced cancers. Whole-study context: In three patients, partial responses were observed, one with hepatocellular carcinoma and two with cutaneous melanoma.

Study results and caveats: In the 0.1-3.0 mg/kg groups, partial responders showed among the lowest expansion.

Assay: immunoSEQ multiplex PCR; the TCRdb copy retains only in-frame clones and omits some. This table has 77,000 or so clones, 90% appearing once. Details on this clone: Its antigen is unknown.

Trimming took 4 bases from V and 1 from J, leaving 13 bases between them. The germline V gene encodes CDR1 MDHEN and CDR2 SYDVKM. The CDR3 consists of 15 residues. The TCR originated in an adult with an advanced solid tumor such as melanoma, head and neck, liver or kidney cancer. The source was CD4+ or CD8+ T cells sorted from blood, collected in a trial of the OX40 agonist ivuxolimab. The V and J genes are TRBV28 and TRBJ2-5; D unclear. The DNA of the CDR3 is TGTGCCAGCAGTTCGCCTACCAGGTTCCAAGAGACCCAGTACTTC. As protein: CASSSPTRFQETQYF. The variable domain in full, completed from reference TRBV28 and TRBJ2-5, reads DVKVTQSSRYLVKRTGEKVFLECVQDMDHENMFWYRQDPGLGLRLIYFSYDVKMKEKGDIPEGYSVSREKKERFSLILESASTNQTSMYLCASSSPTRFQETQYFGPGTRLLVL.